Below, 13 T cell receptor beta chains from the same sample are listed, as sequenced in a study of T cells in Graves' hyperthyroidism and ophthalmopathy (dated by TCRdb to about 2019). Library preparation used multiplex PCR. The reads were generated on an Illumina HiSeq 2000. TCR beta CDR3 regions were amplified from RNA transcripts. The TCR CDR3 was subjected to a first round of RT-PCR using the HTBI primer set and the Qiagen OneStep RT-PCR kit. The raw public reads went through TCRdb reprocessing: fastp at Q25, MiXCR clone calling, in-frame beta chains kept. Rows matching on CDR3 protein sequence are summarized as one entry with the most common DNA and genes. This sample holds some 270,000 distinct CDR3 sequences; approximately 25% were observed only once. The ten largest clones represent 30% to 40% of the sample. The source material was blood. These receptors were collected from a middle-aged woman with Graves' ophthalmopathy.

As to this clonotype: Because the CDR3 is missing its conserved closing phenylalanine or tryptophan, this is likely a read error. J is TRBJ1-2 and V is TRBV10-3; D is perhaps TRBD1 (5 bases). V lost 0 bases to trimming and J lost 4 bases, with 12 bases between them. Germline V gives CDR1 ENHRY, CDR2 SYGVKD. The CDR3 has 15 residues. The CDR3: CAISESGVTIYGYTS. DNA of the CDR3: TGTGCCATCAGTGAGTCGGGGGTCACCATCTATGGCTACACCTCC.

This clonotype appeared many times. The chain recombines TRBV7-2 with TRBJ2-7; TRBD2 matches at 10 bases. V shed 3 bases and J 3 bases; nucleotides not matched to a gene: 11. The CDR3 is 17 amino acids. Germline V gene lookup returns CDR1 SGHTA and CDR2 FQGNSA. The CDR3 here is CASSFRASGSIFYEQYF. The CDR3 DNA is TGTGCCAGCAGCTTTAGGGCTAGCGGGAGCATCTTCTACGAGCAGTACTTC.

This clonotype turned up a few times. A much larger clone lies a single base off, so this may be a read error. The chain couples TRBV7-9 to TRBJ1-1; D remains ambiguous. V lost 6 bases and J lost 0, with 14 bases in between. CDR1 and CDR2 (germline): SEHNR, FQNEAQ (reference sequence). This CDR3 is built from 15 residues. The CDR3 is CASSLRVEVNTEAFF. Written as DNA, the CDR3 is TGTGCCAGCAGTCTCCGCGTCGAGGTGAACACTGAAGCTTTCTTT.

This chain links TRBV12-3 or TRBV12-4 with TRBJ1-2; 8 nucleotides align to TRBD1. This CDR3 comprises 14 residues. The V gene end was trimmed by 4 bases and the J gene end by 6 bases; junction bases not matched to a gene: 7. CDR3 DNA sequence: TGTGCCAGCAGTTATGGACAGGGTGGAAATGGCTACACCTTC. Encoded protein: CASSYGQGGNGYTF.

V and J are TRBV6-1 and TRBJ2-6; TRBD1 might be the D (6 bases). CDR1 is MNHNS, CDR2 SASEGT, per germline. Trimming stripped 6 bases from V and 0 bases from J, with 12 bases between. The CDR3 has 16 amino acids. In nucleotides, the CDR3 is TGTGCCAGCAGAGACAGGCCAGGCTCTGGGGCCAACGTCCTGACTTTC. As protein: CASRDRPGSGANVLTF.

The gene calls are TRBV6-4 and TRBJ1-1; D remains ambiguous. Germline CDR1 reads MRHNA; CDR2 reads SNTAGT. The ends were cut back, 4 bases at V and 2 bases at J, with 8 bases in the middle. This CDR3 is 13 amino acids long. The CDR3 DNA is TGTGCCAGCAGTGTTGACTACAACACTGAAGCTTTCTTT. Amino acid sequence: CASSVDYNTEAFF.

In its sample, this clonotype was seen many times. The CDR3: CASRDRAEQYF. The CDR3 bases are TGTGCCAGCAGAGACCGGGCGGAGCAGTACTTC. The V and J genes are TRBV6-1 and TRBJ2-7; D is uncertain. The V end lost 6 bases, the J end lost 7 bases, and 10 bases lay between the germline ends. Germline V gene sequence: CDR1 MNHNS, CDR2 SASEGT. CDR3 length equals 11 residues.

This clonotype showed up many times. CDR3 nucleotides: TGTGCCAGCAGTCGGACAGGGGCACCTATCAACAATCAGCCCCAGCATTTT. Residues: CASSRTGAPINNQPQHF. This chain links TRBV11-1 with TRBJ1-5, with 9 nucleotides matching TRBD1. Germline CDR1 and CDR2: SGHAT and FQDESV (reference sequence). The CDR3 spans 17 residues. Trimming removed 6 bases from V and 3 bases from J; junction bases left unmatched: 12.

This clonotype occurred a few times. The chain uses TRBV30 and TRBJ1-1; 11 nucleotides agree with TRBD1. Germline assignment: CDR1 GTSNPN and CDR2 SVGIG (reference sequence). This CDR3 region has 13 residues. With V trimmed by 8 bases and J by 8 bases, 10 bases remained unmatched. This chain's CDR3 is CAVSMGTGGEAFF. In nucleotides, the CDR3 is TGTGCCGTTTCGATGGGGACAGGGGGAGAAGCTTTCTTT.

This clonotype was counted ten times or more. V and J are TRBV28 and TRBJ2-7; D ambiguous. V lost 3 bases and J lost 0, with 3 bases in between. Per the germline V gene, CDR1 is MDHEN and CDR2 is SYDVKM. This CDR3 is 12 amino acids long. DNA of the CDR3: TGTGCCAGCAGTTTCAGCTCCTACGAGCAGTACTTC. It specifies CASSFSSYEQYF.

There are many counts of this clonotype. V usage is TRBV6-1 and J usage is TRBJ1-2, with D uncertain. V gave up 1 base and J gave up 3 bases, with 12 bases separating them. The V gene's germline CDR1 is MNHNS and CDR2 SASEGT. The CDR3 spans 15 residues. CDR3 residues: CASSEGTDTYYGYTF. The CDR3 nucleotides are TGTGCCAGCAGTGAAGGGACCGACACTTACTATGGCTACACCTTC.

The chain employs TRBV6-5 and TRBJ2-7; 13 bases match TRBD2. This CDR3 comprises 15 residues. After removal of 2 bases from V and 6 bases from J, the junction contained 4 bases not matched to a gene. Germline V gene data show CDR1 as MNHEY and CDR2 as SVGAGI. CDR3 residues: CASSYSGLAGAEQYF. The CDR3 bases are TGTGCCAGCAGTTACAGTGGACTAGCGGGAGCCGAGCAGTACTTC.

The chain combines TRBV6-5 with TRBJ1-1, with D unresolved. Germline assignment: CDR1 MNHEY and CDR2 SVGAGI. CDR3 size: 13 residues. Trimming left V 2 bases short and J 7 bases short, with 11 bases between. This CDR3 is CASSYRGFDEAFF. The CDR3 DNA sequence: TGTGCCAGCAGTTACCGTGGTTTTGATGAAGCTTTCTTT.